Shown below are 16 T cell receptor beta chains from a single sample sequenced in a study of blood T cell repertoires in COVID-19. TCRdb's table, derived via immunoSEQ multiplex PCR, lists solely in-frame clones and lacks some. Of about 36,000 clones listed, roughly nine tenths are singletons. The specimen was peripheral blood. The receptors were sampled from a man between 65 and 85 years old with acute or convalescent COVID-19.

The rearrangement links TRBV5-1 to TRBJ2-3; the match to TRBD2 covers 11 bases. The trim removed 4 bases at V and 4 bases at J, leaving 2 bases unmatched. CDR3 length: 14 residues. Germline V CDR1 and CDR2: SGHRS, YFSETQ. The CDR3 nucleotides are TGCGCCAGCAGCGGGACTAGCGGACCAGATACGCAGTATTTT. This codes for CASSGTSGPDTQYF.

J is TRBJ1-2 and V is TRBV4-1; D is uncertain. The V and J ends lost 3 bases and 2 bases respectively, with 13 bases between them. Germline values: CDR1 MGHRA, CDR2 YSYEKL. The CDR3 has 15 residues. In nucleotides, the CDR3 is TGCGCCAGCAGCCAGACCCCCTCGGGGAACTATGGCTACACCTTC. Encoded protein: CASSQTPSGNYGYTF.

This rearrangement joins TRBV11-2 to TRBJ1-5; D is uncertain. The germline V gene has CDR1 SGHAT and CDR2 FQNNGV. This CDR3 comprises 14 residues. The V end was cut by 1 base, the J end by 6 bases, with 10 bases between. The CDR3 loop is CASSLGEGSQPQHF. The CDR3 bases are TGTGCCAGCAGCTTAGGAGAGGGAAGTCAGCCCCAGCATTTT.

The genes are TRBV10-3 and TRBJ2-3; the match to TRBD2 covers 9 bases. CDR3 length: 16 residues. The V and J ends lost 4 bases and 1 base, in that order; junction bases with no gene match: 6. Germline loops: CDR1 ENHRY, CDR2 SYGVKD. The CDR3 coding sequence is TGTGCCATCAGTGGGGGCGGGAGGGCTGGCACAGATACGCAGTATTTT. It encodes CAISGGGRAGTDTQYF.

The rearrangement uses TRBV24-1 and TRBJ2-3, with 12 bases that match TRBD2. This CDR3 is 19 amino acids long. With V trimmed by 2 bases and J by 2 bases, 10 bases remained unmatched. The germline CDR1 and CDR2 sequences are KGHDR and SFDVKD. CDR3 residues: CATSDSRLAGEPSTDTQYF. The CDR3 nucleotides are TGTGCCACCAGTGATTCCCGACTAGCGGGAGAGCCTTCCACAGATACGCAGTATTTT.

CDR3: CASSLTTEGGEQFF. For the CDR3, the DNA is TGCGCCAGCAGCCTAACGACGGAGGGAGGGGAGCAGTTCTTC. J is TRBJ2-1 and V is TRBV5-1; 7 positions agree with TRBD2. The V gene's germline CDR1 is SGHRS and CDR2 YFSETQ. The V and J ends lost 4 bases and 10 bases, in that order; junction bases with no gene match: 11. The CDR3 loop spans 14 amino acids. Variable domain in full (rest from reference TRBV5-1 and TRBJ2-1): KAGVTQTPRYLIKTRGQQVTLSCSPISGHRSVSWYQQTPGQGLQFLFEYFSETQRNKGNFPGRFSGRQFSNSRSEMNVSTLELGDSALYLCASSLTTEGGEQFFGPGTRLTVL.

This clone was counted only a few times. The chain combines TRBV5-5 with TRBJ2-3; D possibly corresponds to TRBD2 (6 bases). The V and J ends lost 0 bases and 1 base respectively, with 6 bases between them. This CDR3 is built from 14 residues. CDR1 SGHKS and CDR2 YYEKEE come from the germline V gene (reference sequence). The CDR3: CASSLGGGTDTQYF. The CDR3 DNA follows: TGTGCCAGCAGCTTGGGCGGGGGCACAGATACGCAGTATTTT. Full variable domain (outside the CDR3, taken from reference TRBV5-5 and TRBJ2-3): DAGVTQSPTHLIKTRGQQVTLRCSPISGHKSVSWYQQVLGQGPQFIFQYYEKEERGRGNFPDRFSARQFPNYSSELNVNALLLGDSALYLCASSLGGGTDTQYFGPGTRLTVL.

The chain joins TRBV30 to TRBJ2-1; 11 positions agree with TRBD2. In germline, CDR1 is GTSNPN, CDR2 SVGIG (reference sequence). V dropped 3 bases and J dropped 6; count of bases not matched to a gene: 13. The CDR3 runs 17 residues. The CDR3 loop reads CAWRDTTGTSGSNEQFF. For the CDR3, the DNA is TGTGCCTGGAGGGACACAACCGGGACTAGCGGATCCAATGAGCAGTTCTTC.

The gene calls are TRBV19 and TRBJ1-2; the match to TRBD1 covers 8 bases. Germline V CDR1 and CDR2: LNHDA, SQIVND (reference sequence). The ends lost 6 bases at V and 0 bases at J; junction bases unmatched: 12. This CDR3 spans 17 amino acids. The CDR3 reads CASRGIGGDRSNYGYTF. As DNA, the CDR3 is TGTGCCAGTAGGGGGATCGGAGGGGACAGGTCTAACTATGGCTACACCTTC.

The count of this clone is one. This sequence joins TRBV2 and TRBJ1-5; D is ambiguous. Per germline, CDR1 SNHLY and CDR2 FYNNEI. Trimming pared 5 bases from V and 0 bases from J, leaving 11 bases between. This CDR3 comprises 15 residues. CDR3 sequence reads: CASSRGFTSNQPQHF. The DNA for the CDR3 is TGTGCCAGCAGTCGGGGTTTTACTAGCAATCAGCCCCAGCATTTT. Based on the CDR3 plus reference TRBV2 and TRBJ1-5, the full variable domain is EPEVTQTPSHQVTQMGQEVILRCVPISNHLYFYWYRQILGQKVEFLVSFYNNEISEKSEIFDDQFSVERPDGSNFTLKIRSTKLEDSAMYFCASSRGFTSNQPQHFGDGTRLSIL.

The rearrangement uses TRBV2 and TRBJ1-6; 7 nucleotides align to TRBD1. The V segment lost 6 bases and the J segment 11 bases; nucleotides outside the gene matches: 7. Germline V gene data show CDR1 as SNHLY and CDR2 as FYNNEI. CDR3 length: 13 residues. The CDR3 DNA reads TGTGCCAGCAGAGCGGACAGGTCTGCACCCCTCCACTTT. It codes for CASRADRSAPLHF.

The rearrangement links TRBV4-1 to TRBJ2-2; 7 bases agree with TRBD1. The CDR3 consists of 15 residues. J was trimmed by 1 base and V by 1 base; bases with no gene match: 0. Germline-derived CDR1 and CDR2 are MGHRA and YSYEKL. CDR3: CASSQGTGNTGELFF. The CDR3 DNA follows: TGCGCCAGCAGCCAAGGGACAGGGAACACCGGGGAGCTGTTTTTT.

This clone was seen only once. The gene calls are TRBV20-1 and TRBJ2-3, with 12 nucleotides matching TRBD2. The CDR3 is 15 amino acids. The V and J ends lost 3 bases and 2 bases, in that order; junction bases with no gene match: 3. Germline CDR1 and CDR2: DFQATT and SNEGSKA (reference sequence). CDR3 amino acids: CSASRTSGNTDTQYF. CDR3 DNA sequence: TGCAGTGCTAGTCGGACTAGCGGGAACACAGATACGCAGTATTTT.

The chain couples TRBV7-2 to TRBJ2-5; TRBD2 might be the D (6 bases). This CDR3 contains 14 residues. Germline loops: CDR1 SGHTA, CDR2 FQGNSA. V was clipped by 3 bases and J by 5 bases, with 13 bases between them. The CDR3, as DNA: TGTGCCAGCAGCTTTCGACGGGAGAGGGAGACCCAGTACTTC. This codes for CASSFRRERETQYF. Together with reference TRBV7-2 and TRBJ2-5, the CDR3 gives the full variable domain: GAGVSQSPSNKVTEKGKDVELRCDPISGHTALYWYRQSLGQGLEFLIYFQGNSAPDKSGLPSDRFSAERTGGSVSTLTIQRTQQEDSAVYLCASSFRRERETQYFGPGTRLLVL.

V usage is TRBV6-2 or TRBV6-3 and J usage is TRBJ2-7, with 7 bases aligning to TRBD2. The germline CDR1 and CDR2 sequences are MNHEY and SVGEGT. The CDR3 has 16 residues. J was trimmed by 1 base and V by 2 bases; bases with no gene match: 8. DNA for the CDR3: TGTGCCAGCAGTTACGGGTTCCAGCGGGGTTCCTACGAGCAGTACTTC. It translates to CASSYGFQRGSYEQYF.

This clone was detected only once. V usage is TRBV10-3 and J usage is TRBJ1-1; the match to TRBD1 covers 9 bases. The J segment lost 5 bases and the V segment lost 6 bases, leaving 7 bases of the junction unmatched. The germline V gene encodes CDR1 ENHRY and CDR2 SYGVKD. The CDR3 has 14 residues. In DNA, the CDR3 is TGTGCCATCAGGCCGGGACAGGGTCTTACTGAAGCTTTCTTT. Translating it yields CAIRPGQGLTEAFF.